This TCR beta chain was sequenced in a study of human CD4 T cells and Enterobacteriaceae. Of note for this clone: Its antigen is not known.

Study results and limitations: Specific clonotypes appeared less expanded ex vivo than cross-reactive ones. Ex vivo reactivity came only from nucleotide matches to CFSE-low cultures.

Detection sensitivity for ex vivo total memory CD4+ was one cell in 200,000. This table comes from immunoSEQ multiplex PCR, and its TCRdb copy is limited to in-frame clones, with some not included. In the table there are about 25,000 clones, 65% to 85% of which are singletons. All CD4+ cells other than CD45RA+CCR7+CD95- naive cells were sorted as memory, over 98% pure. This CDR3 comprises 13 residues. Germline trimming cut 7 bases from V and 3 bases from J; bases unmatched to any gene: 4. CDR1 and CDR2 from the germline V gene are MDHEN and SYDVKM. The V call is TRBV28, the J call TRBJ2-7, with 9 bases fitting TRBD2. Sequencing was performed on memory CD4+ T cells from blood. The sequence was collected from a human donor in good health. This CDR3 reads CASTLSGSYEQYF. As DNA, the CDR3 is TGTGCCAGCACTCTTAGCGGGAGCTACGAGCAGTACTTC.